This T cell receptor beta chain emerged from a study of blood T cell repertoires in COVID-19 (dated by TCRdb to the early 2020s). As for the study more broadly: The collaborator samples originated in the United States, Italy and Spain and spanned the acute and convalescent phases of COVID-19. The prospective study material was composed of cDNA or gDNA derived from T cells, B-cell-depleted T cells, or PBMCs. Subjects who had been exposed to COVID-19, were actively infected with it, or had recovered from it provided the deeply sampled blood TCRbeta repertoires that made up the dataset. The repertoires were made available in a free public database intended to serve as a resource for research on the immune response to SARS-CoV-2. Samples came from the ongoing ImmuneRACE study (first 160 participants) plus 1,254 subjects from 6 global collaborators. Sample metadata almost always included a de-identified subject ID, COVID-19 status, age in years and sex. Where available, HLA class I and class II types were taken from metadata supplied by the sample provider and were not determined by assay-based typing. Broader findings and caveats from the paper: Clinical and demographic metadata were provided uncurated, with the amount varying by source and participant.

Note on this clone: Its antigen is currently not known. Base qualities are not at hand, and no much larger clone is one base apart.

TCRbeta CDR3 regions were amplified from genomic DNA using the immunoSEQ Assay, a bias-controlled multiplex PCR. As for how the authors treated the data: The number of nucleated cells in each sample was estimated from the amplification of reference gene primers within the assay. To quantify the absolute abundance of each unique TCRbeta CDR3 rearrangement, sequence reads were collapsed and filtered. Productive Simpson clonality was computed per sample as the square root of Simpson's diversity index over productive rearrangements. TCRdb mirrors the immuneACCESS table, restricted to in-frame sequences. Some clones are absent from its copies; in checked studies, under half trace to an unresolved V gene, and the reason for the others is unknown. The DNA gave D and trimming, while V, J and clone size come from that table. For this sample there are tens of thousands of clones; approximately 87% appear just once. The ten biggest clones cover about 14% of the sample.

The collaborating institutions used their own protocols to collect whole blood in K2EDTA tubes. For TCRbeta analysis, collaborators shipped samples in one of three forms: frozen whole blood, isolated PBMCs, or DNA extracted from either of those sample types. Material for sequencing was peripheral blood. The sequence was obtained from a woman aged 70-85 years with acute or convalescent COVID-19.

For the CDR3, the sequence is CASSRETPGYSNQPQHF. The nucleotide sequence is TGTGCCAGCAGTCGGGAAACCCCAGGGTATAGCAATCAGCCCCAGCATTTT. The V gene is TRBV6-6 and the J gene is TRBJ1-5; D gene: possibly TRBD1, on 5 matching bases. The CDR3 runs 17 residues from the cysteine to the phenylalanine. Only the CDR3 DNA is retained, 51 bases long and in frame from the first base. CDR1 and CDR2, looked up from the germline V gene (reference sequence), are MNHNY and SVGAGI. V gives up 5 bases and J gives up 0 bases, and the segment between their germline ends measures 17 bases.